One and the same sample provided the 18 T cell receptor beta chains below, sequenced in a study. Each CDR3 protein gets one entry after TCRdb re-called the RT-PCR reads with MiXCR. The table records fewer than 800,000 distinct CDR3 sequences, approximately 15% of them present only once. Source material: memory CD4+ T cells from blood. The receptors were sampled from a female donor in good health, serving as a healthy control.

This clonotype was seen repeatedly, ten times or more. The chain uses TRBV7-2 and TRBJ2-1; unclear D gene. The length of the CDR3 is 17 residues. The V and J ends lost 1 base and 0 bases respectively, with 13 bases between them. CDR1 is SGHTA, CDR2 FQGNSA, per germline. The CDR3 reads CASSLVPQARSYNEQFF. The CDR3 bases are TGTGCCAGCAGCTTAGTTCCCCAGGCCCGCTCCTACAATGAGCAGTTCTTC.

The chain couples TRBV28 to TRBJ2-1, with D unclear. From germline, CDR1 is MDHEN and CDR2 SYDVKM. Trimming took 6 bases from V and 2 from J, leaving 14 bases between them. The CDR3 sequence is 15 residues long. Here the CDR3 reads CASRGLGWTYNEQFF. CDR3 bases: TGTGCCAGCAGGGGTCTAGGCTGGACCTACAATGAGCAGTTCTTC. Together with reference TRBV28 and TRBJ2-1, the CDR3 gives the full variable domain: DVKVTQSSRYLVKRTGEKVFLECVQDMDHENMFWYRQDPGLGLRLIYFSYDVKMKEKGDIPEGYSVSREKKERFSLILESASTNQTSMYLCASRGLGWTYNEQFFGPGTRLTVL.

The CDR3 region is CSASKGTQETQYF. The CDR3 nucleotides read TGCAGTGCTAGCAAAGGGACCCAAGAGACCCAGTACTTC. This sequence joins TRBV20-1 and TRBJ2-5; D possibly matches TRBD1 or TRBD2 (5 bases each). The CDR3 is made up of 13 amino acids. The V gene's germline CDR1 is DFQATT and CDR2 SNEGSKA (reference sequence). Trimming took off 3 bases at V and 1 base at J, with 9 bases between the two ends.

DNA for the CDR3: TGCGCCAGCAGCCCGGCGGTGAGATATGGCTACACCTTC. It codes for CASSPAVRYGYTF. V gene TRBV5-1 combines with J gene TRBJ1-2; D ambiguous. The CDR3 contains 13 residues. The ends were cut back, 4 bases at V and 5 bases at J, with 12 bases in the middle. CDR1 and CDR2 (germline): SGHRS, YFSETQ. The full variable domain, rest sourced from reference TRBV5-1 and TRBJ1-2, is KAGVTQTPRYLIKTRGQQVTLSCSPISGHRSVSWYQQTPGQGLQFLFEYFSETQRNKGNFPGRFSGRQFSNSRSEMNVSTLELGDSALYLCASSPAVRYGYTFGSGTRLTVV.

This rearrangement joins TRBV7-2 to TRBJ2-7, with a possible D match to TRBD2 (6 bases). V was pared by 1 base and J by 6 bases, with 13 bases between. Germline CDR1 reads SGHTA; CDR2 reads FQGNSA. CDR3 length: 14 residues. CDR3 amino acids: CASSLGRQAGEQYF. The CDR3 region has the DNA TGTGCCAGCAGCTTAGGCCGACAAGCGGGCGAGCAGTACTTC. Combining the CDR3 with reference TRBV7-2 and TRBJ2-7 gives the whole variable domain GAGVSQSPSNKVTEKGKDVELRCDPISGHTALYWYRQSLGQGLEFLIYFQGNSAPDKSGLPSDRFSAERTGGSVSTLTIQRTQQEDSAVYLCASSLGRQAGEQYFGPGTRLTVT.

This clonotype was seen only a few times. The chain recombines TRBV18 with TRBJ2-1, with D uncertain. The CDR3 loop spans 14 amino acids. Germline V gene lookup returns CDR1 KGHSH and CDR2 LQKENI. Trimming cost V 4 bases and J 7 bases, with 14 bases left between them. As DNA, the CDR3 is TGTGCCAGCTCACTTTATCCGAACCCGAATGAGCAGTTCTTC. This codes for CASSLYPNPNEQFF.

This clonotype was picked up a small number of times. The rearrangement links TRBV15 to TRBJ2-7; D unresolved. The germline gives CDR1 LNHNV, CDR2 YYDKDF (reference sequence). This CDR3 contains 15 residues. V was pared by 0 bases and J by 3 bases, with 12 bases between. The CDR3 sequence: CATSRDPGGFYEQYF. In DNA, the CDR3 is TGTGCCACCAGCAGAGATCCGGGCGGATTCTACGAGCAGTACTTC.

This clonotype was detected a few times. This chain links TRBV6-5 with TRBJ2-1; D is unclear. This CDR3 comprises 15 residues. V was pared by 0 bases and J by 6 bases, with 12 bases between. Germline CDR1 and CDR2: MNHEY and SVGAGI. The DNA for the CDR3 is TGTGCCAGCAGTTACTCCGGAGTCTACTTCAATGAGCAGTTCTTC. Its protein product is CASSYSGVYFNEQFF.

This chain uses TRBV7-9 with TRBJ2-7, with 8 bases lining up with TRBD2. The J segment lost 0 bases and the V segment lost 5 bases, leaving 3 bases of the junction unmatched. This CDR3 contains 14 residues. Germline V lookup: CDR1 SEHNR, CDR2 FQNEAQ (reference sequence). CDR3 region: CASSMTSDSYEQYF. The CDR3 nucleotides are TGTGCCAGCAGCATGACTAGCGACTCCTACGAGCAGTACTTC.

This clonotype was picked up many times. The J gene is TRBJ2-1, the V gene TRBV4-3; TRBD1 aligns across 8 bases. Germline assignment: CDR1 LGHNA and CDR2 YSLEER. The V and J ends lost 4 bases and 3 bases, in that order; junction bases with no gene match: 8. The CDR3 is 16 residues long. CDR3 residues: CASSRQDRVGYNEQFF. DNA of the CDR3: TGCGCCAGCAGCCGTCAGGACAGGGTTGGCTACAATGAGCAGTTCTTC.

This clonotype was recorded many times. V is TRBV12-3 or TRBV12-4 and J is TRBJ2-7; 13 nucleotides line up with TRBD2. Trimming at V came to 6 bases and at J to 6 bases, leaving 8 bases not matched to a gene. The CDR3 has 15 amino acids. The CDR3 nucleotides are TGTGCCAGCAGCCCCGGACTAGCGGGAGTAAGCGAGCAGTACTTC. Amino acids: CASSPGLAGVSEQYF.

The rearrangement links TRBV20-1 to TRBJ2-3; 12 positions match TRBD2. V dropped 3 bases and J dropped 1; count of bases not matched to a gene: 8. The CDR3 covers 17 residues. The germline V gene has CDR1 DFQATT and CDR2 SNEGSKA (reference sequence). In nucleotides, the CDR3 is TGCAGTGCTAGGTGGTCTAGCGGGGGGGCAGGCACAGATACGCAGTATTTT. Residues: CSARWSSGGAGTDTQYF.

The chain carries TRBV3-1 and TRBJ1-1; 7 bases agree with TRBD1. The CDR3 totals 13 residues. Looked up from germline, CDR1 is LGHDT and CDR2 is YNNKEL (reference sequence). Germline trimming cut 4 bases from V and 5 bases from J; bases unmatched to any gene: 4. CDR3 in DNA: TGTGCCAGCAGCCCCAGGGGGTGGACTGAAGCTTTCTTT. Translation gives CASSPRGWTEAFF.

About this clonotype: A junction end diverges from the germline sequence, so it may reflect a read error. The chain recombines TRBV20-1 with TRBJ2-1, with D possibly called TRBD1 or TRBD2 (5 bases each). Germline CDR1 and CDR2: DFQATT and SNEGSKA (reference sequence). CDR3 length: 15 amino acids. In nucleotides, the CDR3 is TGCAGCGCTACGCCAGATGAGGGGCAGACCAATGAGCAGTTCTTC. This codes for CSATPDEGQTNEQFF.

This clonotype has a handful of counts. The chain links TRBV7-9 to TRBJ2-1; no definite D call. This CDR3 comprises 12 residues. Germline loops: CDR1 SEHNR, CDR2 FQNEAQ (reference sequence). V lost 5 bases and J 9 bases, leaving 11 bases between the germline ends. The CDR3 loop is CASSLDISEQFF. DNA of the CDR3: TGTGCCAGCAGCCTAGACATCAGTGAGCAGTTCTTC. The whole variable domain, remainder taken from reference TRBV7-9 and TRBJ2-1, is DTGVSQNPRHKITKRGQNVTFRCDPISEHNRLYWYRQTLGQGPEFLTYFQNEAQLEKSRLLSDRFSAERPKGSFSTLEIQRTEQGDSAMYLCASSLDISEQFFGPGTRLTVL.

This clonotype has ten or more counts. The chain is built from TRBV20-1 and TRBJ2-5; tentatively, D is TRBD2 (6 bases). CDR1 is DFQATT and CDR2 is SNEGSKA in the germline V gene (reference sequence). This CDR3 comprises 14 residues. V dropped 0 bases and J dropped 2 bases, with 10 bases sitting between them. The CDR3 loop reads CSAREVTRQETQYF. The CDR3 DNA reads as TGCAGTGCTAGAGAAGTGACTAGGCAAGAGACCCAGTACTTC.

There are many counts of this clonotype. The chain joins TRBV20-1 to TRBJ1-5; 7 positions agree with TRBD1. V dropped 3 bases and J dropped 3; count of bases not matched to a gene: 5. The CDR3 length is 14 residues. Germline-derived CDR1 and CDR2 are DFQATT and SNEGSKA (reference sequence). The chain's CDR3 is CSASPGGNNQPQHF. CDR3 DNA sequence: TGCAGTGCTAGCCCAGGGGGAAACAATCAGCCCCAGCATTTT.

This clonotype was counted between two and nine times. V usage is TRBV20-1 and J usage is TRBJ1-1; D perhaps matches TRBD1 (6 bases). Germline V gene sequence: CDR1 DFQATT, CDR2 SNEGSKA (reference sequence). The V end was cut by 2 bases, the J end by 2 bases, with 9 bases between. The CDR3 has 13 residues. The CDR3 bases are TGCAGTGCTAGACAGGGGCGTAACACTGAAGCTTTCTTT. Protein sequence: CSARQGRNTEAFF.